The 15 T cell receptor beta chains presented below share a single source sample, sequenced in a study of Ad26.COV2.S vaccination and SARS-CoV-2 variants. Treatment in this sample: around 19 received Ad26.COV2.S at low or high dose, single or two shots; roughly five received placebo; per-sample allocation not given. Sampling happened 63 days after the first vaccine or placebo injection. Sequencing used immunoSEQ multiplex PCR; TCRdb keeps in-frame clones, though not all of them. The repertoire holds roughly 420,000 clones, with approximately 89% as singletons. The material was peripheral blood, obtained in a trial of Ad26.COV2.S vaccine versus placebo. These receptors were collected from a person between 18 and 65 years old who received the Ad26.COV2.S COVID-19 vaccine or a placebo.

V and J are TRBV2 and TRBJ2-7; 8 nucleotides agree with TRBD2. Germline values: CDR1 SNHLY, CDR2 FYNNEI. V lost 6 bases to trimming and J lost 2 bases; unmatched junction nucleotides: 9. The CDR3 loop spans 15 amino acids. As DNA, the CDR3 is TGTGCCAGCAGCGCCGGGGGGGACTTAGCCTACGAGCAGTACGTC. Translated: CASSAGGDLAYEQYV.

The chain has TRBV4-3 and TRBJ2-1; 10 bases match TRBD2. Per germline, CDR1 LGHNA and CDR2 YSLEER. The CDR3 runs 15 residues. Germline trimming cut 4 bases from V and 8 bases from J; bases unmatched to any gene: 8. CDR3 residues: CASSPPPSGSDEQFF. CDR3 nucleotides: TGCGCCAGCAGCCCCCCCCCTAGCGGGAGCGATGAGCAGTTCTTC.

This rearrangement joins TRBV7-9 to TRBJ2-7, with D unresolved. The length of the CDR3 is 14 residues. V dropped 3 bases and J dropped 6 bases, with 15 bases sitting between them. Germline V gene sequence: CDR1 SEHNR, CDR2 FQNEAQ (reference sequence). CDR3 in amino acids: CASSLQISLAEQYF. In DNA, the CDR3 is TGTGCCAGCAGCTTGCAGATCAGTCTGGCCGAGCAGTACTTC.

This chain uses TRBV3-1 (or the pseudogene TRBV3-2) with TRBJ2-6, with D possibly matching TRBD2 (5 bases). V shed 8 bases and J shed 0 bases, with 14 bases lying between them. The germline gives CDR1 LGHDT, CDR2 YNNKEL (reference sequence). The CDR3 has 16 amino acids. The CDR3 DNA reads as TGTGCCAGCCGGATAAGTGGGAGCTCTGGGGCCAACGTCCTGACTTTC. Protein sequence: CASRISGSSGANVLTF.

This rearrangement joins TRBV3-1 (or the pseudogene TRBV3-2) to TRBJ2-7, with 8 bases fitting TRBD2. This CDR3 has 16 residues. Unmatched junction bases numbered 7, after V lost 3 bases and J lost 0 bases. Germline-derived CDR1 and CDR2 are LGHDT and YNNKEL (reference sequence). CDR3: CASSQFGGAASYEQYF. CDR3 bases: TGTGCCAGCAGCCAGTTCGGGGGGGCGGCCTCCTACGAGCAGTACTTC.

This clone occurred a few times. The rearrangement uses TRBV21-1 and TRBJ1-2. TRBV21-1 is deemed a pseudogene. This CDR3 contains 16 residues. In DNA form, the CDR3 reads TGTGCCAGCAGCACACGTGAGCCCCCCGGAGGCTATGGCTACACCTTC. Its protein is CASSTREPPGGYGYTF.

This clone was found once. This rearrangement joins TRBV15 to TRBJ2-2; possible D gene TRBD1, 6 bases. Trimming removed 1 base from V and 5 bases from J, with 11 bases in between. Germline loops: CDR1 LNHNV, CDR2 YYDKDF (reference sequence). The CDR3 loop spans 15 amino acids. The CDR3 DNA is TGTGCCACCAGCAGAGTGGGGGCTGGAACCGGGGAGCTGTTTTTT. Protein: CATSRVGAGTGELFF.

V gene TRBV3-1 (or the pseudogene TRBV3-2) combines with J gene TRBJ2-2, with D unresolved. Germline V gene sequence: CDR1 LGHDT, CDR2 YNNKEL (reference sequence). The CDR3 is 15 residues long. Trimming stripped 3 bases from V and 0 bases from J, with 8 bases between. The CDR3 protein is CASSHLGTNTGELFF. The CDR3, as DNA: TGTGCCAGCAGCCACCTGGGTACGAACACCGGGGAGCTGTTTTTT.

The CDR3 coding sequence is TGTGCCAGCAGCTTCAACCTTAGGACCCAGTACTTC. This codes for CASSFNLRTQYF. The chain couples TRBV5-6 to TRBJ2-5; D unresolved. Germline-derived CDR1 and CDR2 are SGHDT and YYEEEE. V was cut by 2 bases and J by 7 bases, with 9 bases left in between. CDR3 length: 12 amino acids.

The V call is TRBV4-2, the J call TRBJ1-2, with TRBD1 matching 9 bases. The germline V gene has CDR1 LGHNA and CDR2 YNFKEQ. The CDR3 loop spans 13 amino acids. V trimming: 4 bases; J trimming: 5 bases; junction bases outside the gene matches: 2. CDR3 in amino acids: CASSLGQGYGYTF. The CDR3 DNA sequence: TGTGCCAGCAGCCTGGGACAGGGATATGGCTACACCTTC.

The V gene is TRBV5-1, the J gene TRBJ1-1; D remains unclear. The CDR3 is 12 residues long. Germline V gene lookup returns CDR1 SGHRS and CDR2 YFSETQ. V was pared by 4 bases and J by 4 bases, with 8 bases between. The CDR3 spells CASSTGPTEAFF. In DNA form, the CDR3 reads TGCGCCAGCAGCACGGGCCCCACTGAAGCTTTCTTT.

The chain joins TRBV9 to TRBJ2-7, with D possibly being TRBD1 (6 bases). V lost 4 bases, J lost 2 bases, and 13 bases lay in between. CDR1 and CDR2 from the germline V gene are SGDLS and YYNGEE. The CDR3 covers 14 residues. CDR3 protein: CASSKDSQAYEQYF. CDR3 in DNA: TGTGCCAGCAGCAAGGACAGCCAGGCCTACGAGCAGTACTTC.

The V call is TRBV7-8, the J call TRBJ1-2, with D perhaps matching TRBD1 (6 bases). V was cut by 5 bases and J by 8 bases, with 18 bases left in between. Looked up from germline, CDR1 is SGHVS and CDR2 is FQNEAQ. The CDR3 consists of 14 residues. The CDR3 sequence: CASSPGGRGFGYTF. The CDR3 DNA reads TGTGCCAGCAGCCCAGGCGGTAGGGGGTTCGGCTACACCTTC.

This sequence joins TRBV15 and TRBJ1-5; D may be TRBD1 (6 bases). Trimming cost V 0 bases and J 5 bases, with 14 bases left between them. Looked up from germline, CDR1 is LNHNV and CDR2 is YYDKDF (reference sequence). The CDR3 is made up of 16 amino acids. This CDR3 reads CATSRDLGGGYQPQHF. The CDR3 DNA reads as TGTGCCACCAGCAGAGATTTGGGAGGGGGTTATCAGCCCCAGCATTTT.

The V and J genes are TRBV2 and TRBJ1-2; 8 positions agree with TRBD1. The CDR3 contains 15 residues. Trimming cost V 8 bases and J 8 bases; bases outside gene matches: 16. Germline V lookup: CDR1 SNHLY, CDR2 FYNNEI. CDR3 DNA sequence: TGTGCCAGCTCTCCATCCAGACAGGGGAACGGGGGCTACACCTTC. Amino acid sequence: CASSPSRQGNGGYTF.